This T cell receptor beta chain is drawn from a study of OX40 agonist ivuxolimab in advanced cancers. TCRdb's table, derived via immunoSEQ multiplex PCR, lists solely in-frame clones and lacks some. In the table there are 65,000 to 85,000 clones, 85% of which are singletons. Germline assignment: CDR1 MNHNS and CDR2 SASEGT. V shed 7 bases, J shed 5 bases, and the junction held 6 bases outside the gene matches. This CDR3 has 14 residues. Study-level points and caveats: Average numbers of expanded clones were greater in CD8+ T cells than in CD4+. Circulating CD4+ and CD8+ T cells showed clonal expansion by week 6 at 0.1 to 3.0 mg/kg.

As concerns this clone: The antigen remains undetermined.

Here the sequenced sample was CD4+ or CD8+ T cells sorted from blood, taken in a trial of the OX40 agonist ivuxolimab. The chain uses TRBV6-1 and TRBJ1-5, with 9 positions matching TRBD1. The receptor's source is an adult with an advanced solid tumor such as melanoma, head and neck, liver or kidney cancer. CDR3 residues: CASTRRQGDQPQHF. Here the CDR3 DNA reads TGTGCCAGCACTCGACGACAGGGGGATCAGCCCCAGCATTTT.